The clone carrying this TCR beta chain was observed many times. What it binds is not known. This record comes from a study of molecular identifiers for immune sequencing clone quantification. At the level of the study: Across replicate runs, RNA obtained from around 20,000 or 100,000 naive CD8 cells was divided into five, with four undergoing sequencing.

Study findings and constraints: Clones of above 20 RNA copies carried over 99% of effector molecules; in naive cells they carried under 1%. Because of identical TCR molecules sharing a barcode, sizes of highly expanded clones could be underestimated.

The CDR3 covers 13 residues. The germline V and J ends were trimmed by 0 bases and 6 bases, with 9 bases remaining between them. Germline CDR1 ENHRY, CDR2 SYGVKD. Generation of bulk TCR libraries relied on previously described methods and listed TCR primers. From the PCR reads, TCRdb called clonotypes with MiXCR, one entry per CDR3 protein. The data show hundreds of thousands of distinct CDR3 sequences, nearly 20% seen once. The chain combines TRBV10-3 with TRBJ2-7; maybe TRBD1 (5 bases). Sequencing was carried out using naive CD8+ T cells from blood, with Jurkat cell RNA spiked in. Stated subset: FACS-sorted CD8+CD4-CCR7+CD45RA+ naive T cells. The receptor was isolated from a human donor in good health. Some libraries in this study had Jurkat cell RNA spiked in. The CDR3 region has the DNA TGTGCCATCAGTGAGTCTTTTGGGGCCGAGCAGTACTTC. Its translation: CAISESFGAEQYF.